The rows below give T cell receptor beta chains drawn from one sample of a study of identical twins. TCRdb passed the 5' RACE reads through MiXCR, listing each CDR3 protein once. The sample has approximately 140,000 distinct CDR3 sequences, under 4.5% seen once. The sequenced sample consisted of memory T cells sorted from blood. The receptors were sampled from a man aged 18 to 30 in good health. Both conserved end residues are part of each CDR3. Each record gives: D gene, V gene, clone size, J gene, CDR3 DNA, CDR3 protein. A D gene is named only where the DNA matches it firmly. Clone size is not always given. Where it is, it says once, few, many or a class for expanded clones.

-	TRBV10-3	many	TRBJ1-2	TGTGCCATCAGTGAAGCAGGGGCCACTAACTATGGCTACACCTTC	CAISEAGATNYGYTF
-	TRBV3-1	many	TRBJ2-5	TGTGCCAGCAGCCAAGCGCGGCAAGAGACCCAGTACTTC	CASSQARQETQYF
TRBD1	TRBV4-1	few	TRBJ2-7	TGCGCCAGCAGCCACCCCAAGCGGGGACAGGGGGCCGACGAGCAGTACTTC	CASSHPKRGQGADEQYF
-	TRBV7-6	-	TRBJ2-2	TGTGCCAGCAGTTTTCCCTACCCACGAGGGGAGCTGTTTTTT	CASSFPYPRGELFF
-	TRBV4-1	many	TRBJ1-2	TGCGCCAGCAGCCAAGGACTCCGGAACCCAAGTGGCTACACCTTC	CASSQGLRNPSGYTF
-	TRBV20-1	many	TRBJ2-1	TGCAGTGCCCACCCCTCCTCTAGCGCCATAACCCAGTTCTTC	CSAHPSSSAITQFF
-	TRBV29-1	many	TRBJ2-7	TGCAGCGTTGATGGGGGGAGAGACTACGAGCAGTACTTC	CSVDGGRDYEQYF
-	TRBV20-1	many	TRBJ2-1	TGCAGTGGGTCGTACTGGCAATACAATGAGCAGTTCTTC	CSGSYWQYNEQFF
-	TRBV4-1	many	TRBJ1-1	TGCGCCAGCAGCGCCTCTGGGACCCTCCATGGAGCTTTCTTT	CASSASGTLHGAFF
-	TRBV20-1	many	TRBJ2-1	TGCAGTGCTAGAGATGCTCAGAGTTTGAATGAGCAGTTCTTC	CSARDAQSLNEQFF
TRBD1	TRBV12-3/TRBV12-4	many	TRBJ1-5	TGTGCCAGCAGCCGGACAGGGGACGGCCAGCCCCAGCATTTT	CASSRTGDGQPQHF
-	TRBV5-1	many	TRBJ2-4	TGCGCCAGCAGCTTGGCCCCCAGGGACATTCAGTACTTC	CASSLAPRDIQYF
-	TRBV6-1	many	TRBJ1-1	TGTGCCAGCAGAGAGGGTCGCAGGAACACTGAAGCTTTCTTT	CASREGRRNTEAFF
-	TRBV19	-	TRBJ2-2	TGTGCCAGTATCCCCAGCGGCGCGAACACCGGGGAGCTGTTTTTT	CASIPSGANTGELFF
-	TRBV6-5	many	TRBJ1-1	TGTGCCAGCAGTTCCCCCCGAGAGTACACTGAAGCTTTCTTT	CASSSPREYTEAFF
-	TRBV12-3/TRBV12-4	many	TRBJ1-5	TGTGCCAGCAGTTTAGCGCGAGGGGGGGGTCAGCCCCAGCATTTT	CASSLARGGGQPQHF
-	TRBV20-1	many	TRBJ1-1	TGCAGTGCTAGTTTTGGAAGGCCAACCACTGAAGCTTTCTTT	CSASFGRPTTEAFF
-	TRBV4-2	-	TRBJ1-1	TGTGCCAGCAGCCAATCCGGGACGAACACTGAAGCTTTCTTT	CASSQSGTNTEAFF
TRBD1	TRBV11-2	many	TRBJ2-1	TGTGCCACCTCGACAGGGGGCAAGTACAATGAGCAGTTCTTC	CATSTGGKYNEQFF
TRBD1	TRBV6-2/TRBV6-3	few	TRBJ1-5	TGTGCCAGCAGTTATTTGGTTGGGACAGGGGGCGTAGGAGGCAATCAGCCCCAGCATTTT	CASSYLVGTGGVGGNQPQHF
-	TRBV12-3/TRBV12-4	many	TRBJ2-1	TGTGCCAGCAGTTTAGAGGGCTCCTACAATGAGCAGTTCTTC	CASSLEGSYNEQFF
-	TRBV23-1	-	TRBJ1-6	TGCGCCAGCATTGCCCTCCACTTT	CASIALHF
-	TRBV4-1	many	TRBJ2-3	TGCGCCAGCAGCCAAGCGGTGGATACGCAGTATTTT	CASSQAVDTQYF
-	TRBV20-1	many	TRBJ2-3	TGCAGTGCCTGGACTATTATGAGCACAGATACGCAGTATTTT	CSAWTIMSTDTQYF
-	TRBV11-2	many	TRBJ2-5	TGTGCCAGCAGCTTAGCCGGGGCCCGAGGGACCCAGTACTTC	CASSLAGARGTQYF
-	TRBV5-1	many	TRBJ2-2	TGCGCCAGCAGCCGATTCGCAGGCCACACCGGGGAGCTGTTTTTT	CASSRFAGHTGELFF